This T cell receptor (beta chain) stems from a study of cytomegalovirus exposure and HLA in healthy donors. The CDR3 covers 12 residues. CDR1 LNHDA and CDR2 SQIVND come from the germline V gene (reference sequence). Trimming left V 6 bases short and J 6 bases short, with 9 bases between. PCR was performed using 60 Vbeta and 13 Jbeta primers. Data came from immunoSEQ multiplex PCR; TCRdb stores just in-frame clones and leaves some out. The table lists around 93,000 clones, 82% of them singletons. In its sample, this clone was seen a few times. The sequence was collected from a man aged 45-60 years in good health and CMV-seronegative. Sequenced input: PBMCs. This rearrangement joins TRBV19 to TRBJ2-1; D is perhaps TRBD1 (6 bases). In DNA, the CDR3 is TGTGCCAGTAGCGAAGGGGGCAATGAGCAGTTCTTC. Encoded protein: CASSEGGNEQFF.